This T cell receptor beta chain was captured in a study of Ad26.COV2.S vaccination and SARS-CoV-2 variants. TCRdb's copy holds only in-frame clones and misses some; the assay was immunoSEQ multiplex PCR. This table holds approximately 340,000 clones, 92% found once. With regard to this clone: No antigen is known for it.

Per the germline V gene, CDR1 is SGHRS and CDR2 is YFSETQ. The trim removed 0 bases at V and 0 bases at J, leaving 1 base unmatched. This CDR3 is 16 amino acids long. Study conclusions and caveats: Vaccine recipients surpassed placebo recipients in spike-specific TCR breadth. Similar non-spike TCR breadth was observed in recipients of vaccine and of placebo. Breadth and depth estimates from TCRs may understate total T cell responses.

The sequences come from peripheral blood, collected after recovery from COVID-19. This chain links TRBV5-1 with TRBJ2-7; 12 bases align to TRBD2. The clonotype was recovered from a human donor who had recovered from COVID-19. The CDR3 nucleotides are TGCGCCAGCAGCTTGGGACTAGCGGGGGTCTCCTACGAGCAGTACTTC. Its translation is CASSLGLAGVSYEQYF.